The source of this T cell receptor (beta chain) is a study of blood T cells in healthy people across ages. A remark on this clonotype: Antigen unknown.

Primed by a sample-barcoded 5' primer and a J-beta primer mix, a second PCR proceeded for about 7 to 11 cycles. In TCRdb, the 5' RACE reads were re-called with MiXCR into one record per CDR3 protein. The data contain roughly 1.4 million distinct CDR3 sequences, roughly 64% of them singletons. Study-level points and caveats: A conclusive naive versus antigen-experienced comparison was prevented by the unsorted PBMCs. Per million T cells, the diversity of TCR beta decreased roughly linearly as age advanced.

The study isolated at least 7 million PBMCs from each sample. V lost 4 bases, J lost 4 bases, and 12 bases stayed unmatched. This CDR3 has 17 amino acids. In germline, CDR1 is LGHNA, CDR2 YNFKEQ. This rearrangement joins TRBV4-2 to TRBJ2-7; TRBD2 agrees at 11 bases. Sequencing was performed on blood. This TCR came from a man aged 18 to 30 in good health. CDR3 protein: CASSRGPTSGDSYEQYF. DNA for the CDR3: TGTGCCAGCAGCCGCGGCCCGACTAGCGGGGATTCTTACGAGCAGTACTTC.